These T cell receptor beta chains were read from a single sample in a study of Graves' ophthalmopathy and Graves' hyperthyroidism. TCRdb reanalysed the multiplex PCR reads using MiXCR and keeps one entry per CDR3 protein. The sample gives some 160,000 distinct CDR3 sequences, around two fifths of which show up once; roughly 8.9% is in the top ten. Material for sequencing was peripheral blood. All receptors come from a man aged 25-45 years with Graves' ophthalmopathy. The CDR3 runs from the conserved cysteine through the conserved F or W. D genes are given only for firm matches. A clone size is listed for some rows: how often the clone was seen (once, few, many), or a class if it is expanded.

d_gene,j_gene,v_gene,abundance,CDR3nt,CDR3aa
.,TRBJ2-4,TRBV6-1,many,TGTGCCAGCAGTGAAGACAGCTTAGCCAAAAACATTCAGTACTTC,CASSEDSLAKNIQYF
.,TRBJ1-5,TRBV6-2/TRBV6-3,.,TGTGCCAGCAGTTACCCCGGAGCACGGGCTAGCAATCAGCCCCAGCATTTT,CASSYPGARASNQPQHF
.,TRBJ2-7,TRBV27,many,TGTGCCAGCAGTTTAGAAAGCCACTCCTACGAGCAGTACTTC,CASSLESHSYEQYF
.,TRBJ2-7,TRBV9,many,TGTGCCAGCAGCGTAGGAAGCGACAGCTACGAGCAGTACTTC,CASSVGSDSYEQYF
.,TRBJ2-6,TRBV6-2/TRBV6-3,many,TGTGCCAGCAGTTACCAAGAGGGCTCTGGGGCCAACGTCCTGACTTTC,CASSYQEGSGANVLTF
.,TRBJ2-7,TRBV6-2/TRBV6-3,.,TGTGCCAGCACGGACACCACCTCCTACGAGCAGTACTTC,CASTDTTSYEQYF
.,TRBJ1-5,TRBV2,.,TGTGCCAGCAGTGAGCGAAAGTACAATCAGCCCCAGCATTTT,CASSERKYNQPQHF
.,TRBJ2-2,TRBV19,.,TGTGCCAGTAGTGCAACAGGAGACACCGGGGAGCTGTTTTTT,CASSATGDTGELFF
.,TRBJ1-5,TRBV12-3/TRBV12-4,many,TGTGCCAGCAGTTTGGTCGGCAGCGGGAATCAGCCCCAGCATTTT,CASSLVGSGNQPQHF
.,TRBJ1-5,TRBV11-2,.,TGTGCCAGCAGCCCAGCGGGTGGGAATCAGCCCCAGCATTTT,CASSPAGGNQPQHF
.,TRBJ1-5,TRBV6-2/TRBV6-3,many,TGTGCCAGCAGTCGGCAGCTTAGCAATCAGCCCCAGCATTTT,CASSRQLSNQPQHF
TRBD1,TRBJ1-6,TRBV27,few,TGTGCCAGCAGTTCGGACAGGGCTTCACCCCTCCACTTT,CASSSDRASPLHF
.,TRBJ1-5,TRBV27,few,TGTGCCAGCAAGGGCAGTAGCAATCAGCCCCAGCATTTT,CASKGSSNQPQHF
.,TRBJ2-7,TRBV4-1,.,TGCGCCAGCAGCCAAGAACAGGGAAGGAACGAGCAGTACTTC,CASSQEQGRNEQYF
.,TRBJ2-5,TRBV7-2,many,TGTGCCAGCAGCTTAGGCGGCAGACCCCAAGAGACCCAGTACTTC,CASSLGGRPQETQYF
.,TRBJ1-6,TRBV6-1,.,TGTGCCAGCAGTACAGGGCGCTGGGATAATTCACCCCTCCACTTT,CASSTGRWDNSPLHF
.,TRBJ2-7,TRBV10-3,many,TGTGCCATCAGTGATCGGGAGCCCACCTACGAGCAGTACTTC,CAISDREPTYEQYF
TRBD1,TRBJ1-2,TRBV19,many,TGTGCCACCCAGAAGGGCGGGACAGGGGCCTCCTATGGCTACACCTTC,CATQKGGTGASYGYTF
TRBD1,TRBJ1-2,TRBV9,.,TGTGCCAGCAGCATAAACGAAGGGACAGGGTATGGCTACACCTTC,CASSINEGTGYGYTF
TRBD1,TRBJ2-5,TRBV6-5,.,TGTGCCAGCAGTTTGGGAGCGGGACAGGGAGGAGAGACCCAGTACTTC,CASSLGAGQGGETQYF
TRBD1,TRBJ1-6,TRBV9,many,TGTGCCAGCAGGCAAGGACAGGGAGGATCACCCCTCCACTTT,CASRQGQGGSPLHF
.,TRBJ2-5,TRBV7-8,.,TGTGCCAGCAGCTTAGCACGACTTCCACGCTGGCCCCAAGAGACCCAGTACTTC,CASSLARLPRWPQETQYF
.,TRBJ2-7,TRBV7-9,.,TGTGCCAGCAGCTCCCAGGTCCGGGCAGGGGACGAGCAGTACTTC,CASSSQVRAGDEQYF